Sequencing of this TCR beta chain was carried out in a study of cytomegalovirus exposure and HLA in healthy donors. Findings and limits, study-wide: Most of the CMV-associated TCR beta chains (in a later analysis) appeared to be HLA-restricted. In a later analysis, across HLA loci, associated TCR counts were highest for DRB1, lowest for HLA-C.

Worth noting for this clone: The antigen is undetermined.

The PCR contained 60 Vbeta and 13 Jbeta primers. Sequencing was performed with immunoSEQ multiplex PCR; in TCRdb, only in-frame clones are kept and a portion is missing. The sample yields about 72,000 clones, 82% seen once. Sequences were obtained from PBMCs. The sequence came from a man younger than 35 in good health and CMV-seronegative.

Here the CDR3 DNA reads TGTGCCAGCAGCCAAGATAGAAGCGGCTCCTACAATGAGCAGTTCTTC. Protein sequence: CASSQDRSGSYNEQFF. The chain joins TRBV14 to TRBJ2-1, with a tentative D call TRBD2 (5 bases). The CDR3 loop spans 16 amino acids. With 0 bases removed from V and 0 bases from J, the gap between germline ends came to 9 bases. Germline V gene lookup returns CDR1 SGHDN and CDR2 FVKESK. Full variable domain (outside the CDR3, taken from reference TRBV14 and TRBJ2-1): EAGVTQFPSHSVIEKGQTVTLRCDPISGHDNLYWYRRVMGKEIKFLLHFVKESKQDESGMPNNRFLAERTGGTYSTLKVQPAELEDSGVYFCASSQDRSGSYNEQFFGPGTRLTVL.